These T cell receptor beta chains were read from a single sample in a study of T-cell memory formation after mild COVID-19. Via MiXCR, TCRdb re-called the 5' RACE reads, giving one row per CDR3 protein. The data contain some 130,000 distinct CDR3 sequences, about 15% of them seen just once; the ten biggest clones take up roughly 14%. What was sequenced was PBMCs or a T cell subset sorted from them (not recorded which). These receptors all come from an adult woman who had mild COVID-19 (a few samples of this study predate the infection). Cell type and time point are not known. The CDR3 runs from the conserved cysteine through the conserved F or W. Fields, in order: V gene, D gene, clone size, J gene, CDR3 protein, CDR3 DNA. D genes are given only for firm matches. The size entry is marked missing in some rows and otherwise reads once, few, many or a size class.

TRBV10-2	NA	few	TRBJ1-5	CASSLDSPRFSNQPQHF	TGCGCCAGCAGTTTAGACAGCCCTCGATTTAGCAATCAGCCCCAGCATTTT
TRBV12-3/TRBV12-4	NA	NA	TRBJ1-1	CASSFARTENTEAFF	TGTGCCAGCAGTTTTGCGCGGACAGAGAACACTGAAGCTTTCTTT
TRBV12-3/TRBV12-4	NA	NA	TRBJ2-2	CASSFLTGELFF	TGTGCCAGCAGTTTCCTTACCGGGGAGCTGTTTTTT
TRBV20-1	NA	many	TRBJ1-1	CSARDPRQPNTEAFF	TGCAGTGCTAGAGATCCGCGGCAGCCGAACACTGAAGCTTTCTTT
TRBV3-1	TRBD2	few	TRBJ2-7	CASSKGLAGGPGDREQYF	TGTGCCAGCAGCAAGGGACTAGCGGGGGGGCCAGGAGATCGGGAGCAGTACTTC
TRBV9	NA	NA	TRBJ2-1	CASSAEGGGSGIYNEQFF	TGTGCCAGCAGCGCCGAAGGGGGCGGCAGCGGGATCTACAATGAGCAGTTCTTC
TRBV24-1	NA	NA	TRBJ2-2	CATKDGTGELFF	TGTGCCACCAAGGACGGTACCGGGGAGCTGTTTTTT
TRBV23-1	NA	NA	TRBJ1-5	CASSQTRARAQPQHF	TGCGCCAGCAGTCAGACAAGGGCCCGAGCTCAGCCCCAGCATTTT
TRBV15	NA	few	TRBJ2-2	CATSRGTQGTGELFF	TGTGCCACCAGCCGAGGCACTCAGGGCACCGGGGAGCTGTTTTTT
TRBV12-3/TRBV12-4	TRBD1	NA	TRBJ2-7	CASSFFEQGTDEQYF	TGTGCCAGCAGTTTCTTTGAACAGGGGACGGACGAGCAGTACTTC
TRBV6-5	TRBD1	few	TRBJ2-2	CASSSRGTGVRELFF	TGTGCCAGCAGTTCTAGAGGGACAGGGGTGAGGGAGCTGTTTTTT
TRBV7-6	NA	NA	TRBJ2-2	CASSPSVGGELFF	TGTGCCAGCAGCCCCTCGGTAGGGGGGGAGCTGTTTTTT
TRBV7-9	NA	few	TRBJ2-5	CASSFLMETQYF	TGTGCCAGCAGCTTCCTGATGGAGACCCAGTACTTC
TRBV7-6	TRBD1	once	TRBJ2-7	CASSPRQGGDDDQYF	TGTGCCAGCAGCCCGCGACAGGGGGGCGACGACGATCAGTACTTC
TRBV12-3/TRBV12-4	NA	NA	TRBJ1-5	CASTLGQVNQPQHF	TGTGCCAGCACCTTGGGGCAGGTTAATCAGCCCCAGCATTTT
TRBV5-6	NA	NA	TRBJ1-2	CASSLGLSAVDGYTF	TGTGCCAGCAGCTTGGGATTGTCGGCAGTTGATGGCTACACCTTC
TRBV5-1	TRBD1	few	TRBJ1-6	CASSSTTGGNSPLHF	TGCGCCAGCAGCTCCACTACAGGGGGTAATTCACCCCTCCACTTT
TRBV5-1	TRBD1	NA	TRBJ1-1	CASSLGTGGPNTEAFF	TGCGCCAGCAGCTTGGGGACAGGGGGCCCGAACACTGAAGCTTTCTTT
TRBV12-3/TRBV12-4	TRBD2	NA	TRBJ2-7	CASRFSAGAEQYF	TGTGCCAGCAGATTTTCAGCGGGGGCCGAGCAGTACTTC
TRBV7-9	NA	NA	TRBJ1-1	CASSFPGRTTEAFF	TGTGCCAGCAGCTTTCCCGGGCGGACCACTGAAGCTTTCTTT
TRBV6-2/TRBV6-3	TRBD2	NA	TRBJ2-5	CASSAGLAGETQYF	TGTGCCAGCAGTGCGGGACTAGCGGGAGAGACCCAGTACTTC
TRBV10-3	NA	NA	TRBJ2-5	CAIPGPQETQYF	TGTGCCATCCCGGGCCCTCAAGAGACCCAGTACTTC
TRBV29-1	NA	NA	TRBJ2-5	CSERTGETQYF	TGCAGCGAGAGGACCGGGGAGACCCAGTACTTC
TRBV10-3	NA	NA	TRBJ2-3	CAISGISSRSTDTQYF	TGTGCCATCAGCGGTATCTCTAGCCGGAGCACAGATACGCAGTATTTT
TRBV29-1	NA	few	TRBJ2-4	CSVAGTSKNIQYF	TGCAGCGTTGCAGGGACTTCCAAAAACATTCAGTACTTC
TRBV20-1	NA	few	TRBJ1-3	CSARDARTNSGNTIYF	TGCAGTGCTAGAGATGCCAGGACCAACTCTGGAAACACCATATATTTT
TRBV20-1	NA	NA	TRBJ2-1	CSAREGVSVLNEQFF	TGCAGTGCTAGAGAGGGGGTCTCGGTGTTAAATGAGCAGTTCTTC
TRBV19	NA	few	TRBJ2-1	CASSIESTMSMQFF	TGTGCCAGTAGTATTGAGTCTACAATGAGTATGCAGTTCTTC
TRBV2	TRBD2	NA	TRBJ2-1	CASRGSGGDNEQFF	TGTGCCAGCAGAGGGAGCGGGGGGGATAATGAGCAGTTCTTC
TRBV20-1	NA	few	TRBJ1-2	CSAPLWGYTF	TGCAGCGCTCCGTTATGGGGCTACACCTTC
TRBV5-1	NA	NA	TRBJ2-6	CASRKDWLTGANVLTF	TGCGCCAGCAGGAAAGATTGGCTCACTGGGGCCAACGTCCTGACTTTC
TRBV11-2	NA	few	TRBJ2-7	CASSSSDGPYEQYF	TGTGCCAGCAGCTCTTCGGACGGACCCTACGAGCAGTACTTC
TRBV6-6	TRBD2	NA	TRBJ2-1	CASSPYPRLAGVHEQFF	TGTGCCAGCAGTCCCTACCCTCGACTAGCGGGGGTCCATGAGCAGTTCTTC
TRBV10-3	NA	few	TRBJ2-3	CAISKEENTQYF	TGTGCCATCAGCAAGGAAGAGAATACGCAGTATTTT
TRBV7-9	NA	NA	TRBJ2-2	CASSSLELFF	TGTGCCAGCAGCTCTCTCGAGCTGTTTTTT
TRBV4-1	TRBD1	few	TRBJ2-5	CASSPLGQAQQETQYF	TGCGCCAGCAGCCCCCTCGGACAGGCACAACAAGAGACCCAGTACTTC
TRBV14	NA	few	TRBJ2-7	CASSWGQGSYYEQYF	TGTGCCAGCAGCTGGGGGCAGGGATCGTACTACGAGCAGTACTTC
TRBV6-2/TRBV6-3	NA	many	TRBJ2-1	CASSAGELLNEQFF	TGTGCCAGCAGTGCAGGGGAACTTCTTAATGAGCAGTTCTTC
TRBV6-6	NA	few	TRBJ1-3	CASSYPASDSGEFGNTIYF	TGTGCCAGCAGTTACCCAGCTTCAGACTCAGGGGAGTTTGGAAACACCATATATTTT